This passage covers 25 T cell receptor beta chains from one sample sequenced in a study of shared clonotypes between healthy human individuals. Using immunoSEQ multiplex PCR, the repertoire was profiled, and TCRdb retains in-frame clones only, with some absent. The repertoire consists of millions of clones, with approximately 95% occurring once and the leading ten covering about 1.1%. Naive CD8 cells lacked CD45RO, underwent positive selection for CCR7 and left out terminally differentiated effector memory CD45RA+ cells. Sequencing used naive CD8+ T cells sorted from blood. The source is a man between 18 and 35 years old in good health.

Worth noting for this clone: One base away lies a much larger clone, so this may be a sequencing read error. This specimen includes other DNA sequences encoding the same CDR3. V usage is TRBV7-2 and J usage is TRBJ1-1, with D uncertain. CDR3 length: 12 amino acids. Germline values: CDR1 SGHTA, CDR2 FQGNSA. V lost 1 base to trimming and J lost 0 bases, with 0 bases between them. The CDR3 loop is CASSLVNTEAFF. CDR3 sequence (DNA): TGTGCCAGCAGCTTAGTGAACACTGAAGCTTTCTTT.

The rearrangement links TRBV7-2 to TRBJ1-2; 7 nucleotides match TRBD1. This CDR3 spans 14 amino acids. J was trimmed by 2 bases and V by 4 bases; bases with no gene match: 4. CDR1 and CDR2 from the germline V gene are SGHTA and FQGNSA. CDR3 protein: CASSYSTGNYGYTF. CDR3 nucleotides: TGTGCCAGCAGCTATTCGACAGGGAACTATGGCTACACCTTC.

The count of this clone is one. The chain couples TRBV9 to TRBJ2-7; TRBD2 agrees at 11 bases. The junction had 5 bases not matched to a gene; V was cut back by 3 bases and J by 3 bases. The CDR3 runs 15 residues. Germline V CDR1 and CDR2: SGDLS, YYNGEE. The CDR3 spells CASSETSGDLYEQYF. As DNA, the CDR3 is TGTGCCAGCAGCGAGACTAGCGGGGACCTCTACGAGCAGTACTTC.

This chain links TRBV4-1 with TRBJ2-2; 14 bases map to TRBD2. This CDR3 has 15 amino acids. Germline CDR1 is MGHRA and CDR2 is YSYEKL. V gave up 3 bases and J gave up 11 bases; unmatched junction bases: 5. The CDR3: CASSQGLAGVVELFF. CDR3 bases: TGCGCCAGCAGCCAGGGACTAGCGGGAGTAGTCGAGCTGTTTTTT.

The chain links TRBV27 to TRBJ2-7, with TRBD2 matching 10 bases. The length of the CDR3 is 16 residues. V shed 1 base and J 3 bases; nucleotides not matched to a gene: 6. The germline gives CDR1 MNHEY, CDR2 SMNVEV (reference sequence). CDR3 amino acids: CASSLWSAGGNYEQYF. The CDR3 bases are TGTGCCAGCAGTTTATGGTCAGCGGGGGGGAACTACGAGCAGTACTTC.

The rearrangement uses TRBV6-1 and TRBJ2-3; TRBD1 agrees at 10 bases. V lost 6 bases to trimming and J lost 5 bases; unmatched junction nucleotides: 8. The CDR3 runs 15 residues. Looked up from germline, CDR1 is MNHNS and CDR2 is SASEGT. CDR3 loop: CASRVRGQGIDTQYF. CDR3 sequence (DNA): TGTGCCAGCAGGGTGAGGGGACAGGGGATAGATACGCAGTATTTT.

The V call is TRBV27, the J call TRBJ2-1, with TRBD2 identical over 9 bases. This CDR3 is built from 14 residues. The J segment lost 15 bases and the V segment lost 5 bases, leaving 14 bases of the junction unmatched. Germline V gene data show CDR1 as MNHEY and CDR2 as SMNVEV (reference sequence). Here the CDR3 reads CASSPRGAGGGGFF. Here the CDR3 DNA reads TGTGCCAGCAGTCCCCGCGGAGCGGGGGGCGGGGGGTTCTTC.

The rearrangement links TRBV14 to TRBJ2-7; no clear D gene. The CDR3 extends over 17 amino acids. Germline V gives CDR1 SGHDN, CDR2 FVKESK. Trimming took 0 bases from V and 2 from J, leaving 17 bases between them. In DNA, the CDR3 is TGTGCCAGCAGCCAAGAGGTAATAGAGTTCTTTCCCTACGAGCAGTACTTC. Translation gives CASSQEVIEFFPYEQYF. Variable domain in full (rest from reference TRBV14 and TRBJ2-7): EAGVTQFPSHSVIEKGQTVTLRCDPISGHDNLYWYRRVMGKEIKFLLHFVKESKQDESGMPNNRFLAERTGGTYSTLKVQPAELEDSGVYFCASSQEVIEFFPYEQYFGPGTRLTVT.

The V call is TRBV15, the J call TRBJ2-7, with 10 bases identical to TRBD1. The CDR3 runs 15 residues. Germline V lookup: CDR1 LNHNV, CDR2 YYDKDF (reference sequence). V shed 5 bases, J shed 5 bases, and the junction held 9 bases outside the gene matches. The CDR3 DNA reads TGTGCCACCAGCCCCCGGGACAGGGGAACCGACGAGCAGTACTTC. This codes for CATSPRDRGTDEQYF.

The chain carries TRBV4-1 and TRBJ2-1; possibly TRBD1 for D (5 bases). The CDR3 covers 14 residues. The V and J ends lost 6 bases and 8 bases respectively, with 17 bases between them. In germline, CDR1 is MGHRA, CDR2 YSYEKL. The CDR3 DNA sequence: TGCGCCAGCAGGTGGCAGGGCGCTGTGGATGAGCAGTTCTTC. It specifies CASRWQGAVDEQFF.

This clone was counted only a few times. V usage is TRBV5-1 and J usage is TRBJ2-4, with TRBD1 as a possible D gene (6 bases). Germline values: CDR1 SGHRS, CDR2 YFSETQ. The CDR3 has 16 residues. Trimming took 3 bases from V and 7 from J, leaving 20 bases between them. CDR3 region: CASSWTSTGGNNIQYF. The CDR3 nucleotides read TGCGCCAGCAGCTGGACATCGACAGGCGGTAATAACATTCAGTACTTC.

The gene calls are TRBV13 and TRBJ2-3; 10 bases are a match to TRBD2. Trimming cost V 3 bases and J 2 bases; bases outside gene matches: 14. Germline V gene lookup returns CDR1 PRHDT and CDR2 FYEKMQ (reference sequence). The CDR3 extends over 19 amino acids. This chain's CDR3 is CASSLLAGEPQDFTDTQYF. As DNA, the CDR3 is TGTGCCAGCAGCTTGCTAGCGGGGGAGCCCCAGGACTTCACAGATACGCAGTATTTT.

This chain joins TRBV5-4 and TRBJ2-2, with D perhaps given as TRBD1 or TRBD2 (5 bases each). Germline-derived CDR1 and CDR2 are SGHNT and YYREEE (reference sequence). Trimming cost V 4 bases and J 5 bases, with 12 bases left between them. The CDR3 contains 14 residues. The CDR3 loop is CASSPFWGTGELFF. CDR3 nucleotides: TGTGCCAGCAGCCCATTCTGGGGGACCGGGGAGCTGTTTTTT.

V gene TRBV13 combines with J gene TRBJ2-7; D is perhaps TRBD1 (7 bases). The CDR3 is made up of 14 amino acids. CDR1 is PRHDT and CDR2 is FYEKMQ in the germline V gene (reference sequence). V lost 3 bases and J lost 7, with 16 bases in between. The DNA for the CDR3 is TGTGCCAGCAGCTTTACTACAGGGGCGGGAGAGCAGTACTTC. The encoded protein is CASSFTTGAGEQYF.

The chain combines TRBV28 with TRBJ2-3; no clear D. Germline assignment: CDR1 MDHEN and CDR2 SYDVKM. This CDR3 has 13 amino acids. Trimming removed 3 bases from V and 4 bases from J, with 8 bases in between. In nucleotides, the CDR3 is TGTGCCAGCAGTTTGGCTGTGGCAGATACGCAGTATTTT. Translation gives CASSLAVADTQYF.

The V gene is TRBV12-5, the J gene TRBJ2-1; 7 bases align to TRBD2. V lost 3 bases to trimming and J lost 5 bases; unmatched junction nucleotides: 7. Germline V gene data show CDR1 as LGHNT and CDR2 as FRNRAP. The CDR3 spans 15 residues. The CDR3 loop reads CASGFEGGHHNEQFF. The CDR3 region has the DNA TGTGCTAGTGGTTTTGAGGGAGGGCACCACAATGAGCAGTTCTTC.

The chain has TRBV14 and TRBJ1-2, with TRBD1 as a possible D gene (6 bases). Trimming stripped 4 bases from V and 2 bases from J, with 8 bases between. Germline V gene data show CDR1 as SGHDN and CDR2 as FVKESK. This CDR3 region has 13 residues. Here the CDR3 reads CASSPGGNYGYTF. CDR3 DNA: TGTGCCAGCAGCCCGGGGGGCAACTATGGCTACACCTTC. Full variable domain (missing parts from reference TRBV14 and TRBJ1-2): EAGVTQFPSHSVIEKGQTVTLRCDPISGHDNLYWYRRVMGKEIKFLLHFVKESKQDESGMPNNRFLAERTGGTYSTLKVQPAELEDSGVYFCASSPGGNYGYTFGSGTRLTVV.

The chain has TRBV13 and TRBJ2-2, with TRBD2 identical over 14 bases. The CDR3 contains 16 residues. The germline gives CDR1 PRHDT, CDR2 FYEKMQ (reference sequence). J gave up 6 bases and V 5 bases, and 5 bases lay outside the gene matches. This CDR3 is CASSTGLAGGSGELFF. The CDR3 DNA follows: TGTGCCAGCAGCACTGGACTAGCGGGAGGATCCGGGGAGCTGTTTTTT.

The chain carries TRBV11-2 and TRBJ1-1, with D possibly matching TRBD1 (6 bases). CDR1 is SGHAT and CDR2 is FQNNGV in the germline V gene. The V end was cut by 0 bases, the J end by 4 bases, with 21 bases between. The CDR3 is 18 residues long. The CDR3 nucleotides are TGTGCCAGCAGCTTAGACCTCCCATCGGGAGGCAGGGGCACTGAAGCTTTCTTT. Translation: CASSLDLPSGGRGTEAFF.

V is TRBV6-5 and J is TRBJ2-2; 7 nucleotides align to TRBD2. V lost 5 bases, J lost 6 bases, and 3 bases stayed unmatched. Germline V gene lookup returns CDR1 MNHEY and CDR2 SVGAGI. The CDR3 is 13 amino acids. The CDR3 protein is CASSTGRAGELFF. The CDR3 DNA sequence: TGTGCCAGCAGTACTGGGAGGGCCGGGGAGCTGTTTTTT.

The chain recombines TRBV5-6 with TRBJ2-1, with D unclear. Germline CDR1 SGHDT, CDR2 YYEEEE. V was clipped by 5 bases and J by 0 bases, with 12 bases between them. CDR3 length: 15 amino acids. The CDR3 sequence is CASRGRRSSYNEQFF. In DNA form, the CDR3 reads TGTGCCAGCAGAGGACGCCGGAGCTCCTACAATGAGCAGTTCTTC.

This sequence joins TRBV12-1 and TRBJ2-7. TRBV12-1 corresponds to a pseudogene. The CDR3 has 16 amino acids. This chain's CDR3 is CASSPERVGDGYEQYF. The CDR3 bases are TGTGCCAGCAGCCCGGAGAGGGTAGGGGATGGCTACGAGCAGTACTTC.

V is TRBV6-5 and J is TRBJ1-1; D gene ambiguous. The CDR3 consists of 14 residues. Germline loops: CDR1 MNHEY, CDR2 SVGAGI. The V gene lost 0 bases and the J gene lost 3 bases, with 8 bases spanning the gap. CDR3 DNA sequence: TGTGCCAGCAGTTACTCGGCAGGATACACTGAAGCTTTCTTT. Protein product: CASSYSAGYTEAFF.

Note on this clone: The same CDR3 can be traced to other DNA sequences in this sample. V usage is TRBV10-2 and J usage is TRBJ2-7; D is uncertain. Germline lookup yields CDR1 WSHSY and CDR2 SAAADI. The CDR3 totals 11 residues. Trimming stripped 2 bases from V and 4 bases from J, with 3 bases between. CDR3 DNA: TGCGCCAGCAGTGAGCAGTACGAGCAGTACTTC. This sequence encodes CASSEQYEQYF.

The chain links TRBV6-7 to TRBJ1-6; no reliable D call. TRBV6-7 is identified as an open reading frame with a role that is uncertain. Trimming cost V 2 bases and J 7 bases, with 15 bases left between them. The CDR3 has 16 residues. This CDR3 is CASSYIGYGKNSPLHF. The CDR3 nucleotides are TGTGCCAGCAGTTACATCGGGTATGGCAAGAATTCACCCCTCCACTTT.